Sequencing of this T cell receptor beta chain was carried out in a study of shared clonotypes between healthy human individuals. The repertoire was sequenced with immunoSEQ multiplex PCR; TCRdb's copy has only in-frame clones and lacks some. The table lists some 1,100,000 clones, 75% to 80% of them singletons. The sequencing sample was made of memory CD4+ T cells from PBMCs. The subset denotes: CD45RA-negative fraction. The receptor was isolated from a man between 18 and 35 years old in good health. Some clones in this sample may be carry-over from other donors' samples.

The CDR3 nucleotides read TGTGCCTGGACCTATTGGGCGACTAGCGGGAGAGCGTGCGAGCAGTACTTC. This sequence encodes CAWTYWATSGRACEQYF. This chain links TRBV30 with TRBJ2-7; 12 bases are a match to TRBD2. V lost 4 bases and J lost 6; bases outside the gene matches: 16. CDR3 size: 17 residues. Germline-derived CDR1 and CDR2 are GTSNPN and SVGIG (reference sequence).